This T cell receptor beta chain was obtained from a study of blood T cell repertoires in COVID-19. About the research overall: Sites in the United States, Italy and Spain provided acute and convalescent COVID-19 samples. From T cells, B-cell-depleted T cells, or PBMCs came the material, which was cDNA or gDNA.

Sequencing used immunoSEQ multiplex PCR; TCRdb keeps in-frame clones, though not all of them. This sample has around 310,000 clones, with 89% found just once. Assignment of participants to cohorts was predicated upon participant-reported clinical history. Cohort 3 recovery required two negative PCRs, clearance, or symptom resolution. Trimming took 2 bases from V and 1 from J, leaving 10 bases between them. Germline CDR1 and CDR2: LNHDA and SQIVND (reference sequence). This CDR3 spans 15 amino acids. This TCR came from a woman aged 40 to 50 who had recovered from COVID-19. The rearrangement links TRBV19 to TRBJ2-3, with D perhaps TRBD1 (8 bases). Sequencing used PBMCs or T cells enriched from blood (not recorded which). Here the CDR3 reads CASSITGGGTDTQYF. CDR3 coding DNA: TGTGCCAGTAGTATAACAGGGGGGGGCACAGATACGCAGTATTTT.